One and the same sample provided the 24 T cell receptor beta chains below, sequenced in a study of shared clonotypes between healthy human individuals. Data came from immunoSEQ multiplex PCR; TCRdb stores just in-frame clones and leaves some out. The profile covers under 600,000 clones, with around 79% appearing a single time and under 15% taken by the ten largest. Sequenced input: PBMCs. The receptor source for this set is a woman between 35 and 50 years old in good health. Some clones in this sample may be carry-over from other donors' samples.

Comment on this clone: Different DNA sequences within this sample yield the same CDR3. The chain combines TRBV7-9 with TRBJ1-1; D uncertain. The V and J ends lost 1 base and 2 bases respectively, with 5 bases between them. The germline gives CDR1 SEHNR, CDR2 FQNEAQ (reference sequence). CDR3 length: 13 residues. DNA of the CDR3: TGTGCCAGCAGCTTAGAAAGCAACACTGAAGCTTTCTTT. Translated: CASSLESNTEAFF. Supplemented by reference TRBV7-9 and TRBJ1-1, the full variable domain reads DTGVSQNPRHKITKRGQNVTFRCDPISEHNRLYWYRQTLGQGPEFLTYFQNEAQLEKSRLLSDRFSAERPKGSFSTLEIQRTEQGDSAMYLCASSLESNTEAFFGQGTRLTVV.

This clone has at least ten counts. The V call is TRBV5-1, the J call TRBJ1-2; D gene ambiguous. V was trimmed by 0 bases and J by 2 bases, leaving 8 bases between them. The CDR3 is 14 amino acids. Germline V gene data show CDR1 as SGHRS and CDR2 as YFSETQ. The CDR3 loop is CASSLERENYGYTF. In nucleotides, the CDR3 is TGCGCCAGCAGCTTGGAAAGAGAAAACTATGGCTACACCTTC.

CDR3: CASSLGQQANTGELFF. CDR3 bases: TGCGCCAGCAGCTTGGGTCAACAGGCGAACACCGGGGAGCTGTTTTTT. The rearrangement links TRBV5-1 to TRBJ2-2; D may be TRBD1 (5 bases). V lost 0 bases to trimming and J lost 0 bases, with 9 bases between them. Germline values: CDR1 SGHRS, CDR2 YFSETQ. This CDR3 is built from 16 residues.

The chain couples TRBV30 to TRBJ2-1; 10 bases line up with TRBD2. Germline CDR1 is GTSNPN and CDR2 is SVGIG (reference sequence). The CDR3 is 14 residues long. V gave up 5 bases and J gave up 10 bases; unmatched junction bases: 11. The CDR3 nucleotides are TGTGCCTGGGACCAAGGACTAGCGGACTCCGAGCAGTTCTTC. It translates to CAWDQGLADSEQFF.

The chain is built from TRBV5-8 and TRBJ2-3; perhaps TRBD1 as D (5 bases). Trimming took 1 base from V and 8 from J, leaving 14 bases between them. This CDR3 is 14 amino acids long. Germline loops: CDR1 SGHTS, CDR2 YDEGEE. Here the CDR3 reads CASSLMTARGTQYF. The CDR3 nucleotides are TGTGCCAGCAGCTTGATGACAGCCCGTGGTACGCAGTATTTT.

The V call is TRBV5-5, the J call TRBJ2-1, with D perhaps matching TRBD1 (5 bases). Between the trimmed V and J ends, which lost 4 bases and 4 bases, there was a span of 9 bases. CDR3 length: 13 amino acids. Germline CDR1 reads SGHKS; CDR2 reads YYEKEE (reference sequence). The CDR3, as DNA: TGTGCCAGCAGCCTGACAGAATACAATGAGCAGTTCTTC. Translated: CASSLTEYNEQFF.

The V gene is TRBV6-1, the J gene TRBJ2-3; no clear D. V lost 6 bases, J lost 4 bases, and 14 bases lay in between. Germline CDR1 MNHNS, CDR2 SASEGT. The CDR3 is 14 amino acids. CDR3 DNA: TGTGCCAGCAGGAGAACGGTCCAAGCAGATACGCAGTATTTT. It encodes CASRRTVQADTQYF.

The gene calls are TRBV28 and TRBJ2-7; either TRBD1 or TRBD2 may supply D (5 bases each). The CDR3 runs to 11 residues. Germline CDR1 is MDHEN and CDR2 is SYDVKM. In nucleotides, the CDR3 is TGTGTCCCGGGGCTCCAGAACGAGCAGTACTTC. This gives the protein CVPGLQNEQYF.

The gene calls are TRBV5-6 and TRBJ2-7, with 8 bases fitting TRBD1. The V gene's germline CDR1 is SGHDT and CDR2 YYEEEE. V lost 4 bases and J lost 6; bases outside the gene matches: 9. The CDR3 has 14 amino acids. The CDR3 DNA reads TGTGCCAGCAGCCCGGACAGGGTCCTACGCGAGCAGTACTTC. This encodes CASSPDRVLREQYF.

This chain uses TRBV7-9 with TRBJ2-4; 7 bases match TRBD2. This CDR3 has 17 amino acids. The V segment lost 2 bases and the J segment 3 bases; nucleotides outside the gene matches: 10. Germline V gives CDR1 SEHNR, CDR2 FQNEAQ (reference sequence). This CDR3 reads CASSLSRAGVSKNIQYF. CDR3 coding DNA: TGTGCCAGCAGCTTAAGTAGGGCGGGAGTTAGCAAAAACATTCAGTACTTC.

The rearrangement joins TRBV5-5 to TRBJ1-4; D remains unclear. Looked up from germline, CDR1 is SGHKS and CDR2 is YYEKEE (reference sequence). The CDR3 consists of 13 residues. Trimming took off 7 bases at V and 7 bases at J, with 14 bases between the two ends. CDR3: CASSLRTREKLFF. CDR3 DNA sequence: TGTGCCAGCTCCCTGCGAACTCGTGAAAAACTGTTTTTT. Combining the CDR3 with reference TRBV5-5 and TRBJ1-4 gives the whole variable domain DAGVTQSPTHLIKTRGQQVTLRCSPISGHKSVSWYQQVLGQGPQFIFQYYEKEERGRGNFPDRFSARQFPNYSSELNVNALLLGDSALYLCASSLRTREKLFFGSGTQLSVL.

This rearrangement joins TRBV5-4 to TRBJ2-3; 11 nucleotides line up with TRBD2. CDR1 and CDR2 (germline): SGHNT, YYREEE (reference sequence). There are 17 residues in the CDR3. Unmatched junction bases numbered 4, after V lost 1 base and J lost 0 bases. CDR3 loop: CASSLLLAGGSTDTQYF. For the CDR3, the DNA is TGTGCCAGCAGCTTGCTTCTAGCGGGAGGAAGCACAGATACGCAGTATTTT.

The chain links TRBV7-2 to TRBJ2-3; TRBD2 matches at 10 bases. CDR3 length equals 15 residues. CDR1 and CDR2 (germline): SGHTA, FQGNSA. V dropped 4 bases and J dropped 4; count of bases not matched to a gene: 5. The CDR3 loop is CASSSGLALSDTQYF. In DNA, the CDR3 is TGTGCCAGCAGCTCGGGACTAGCGTTATCAGATACGCAGTATTTT.

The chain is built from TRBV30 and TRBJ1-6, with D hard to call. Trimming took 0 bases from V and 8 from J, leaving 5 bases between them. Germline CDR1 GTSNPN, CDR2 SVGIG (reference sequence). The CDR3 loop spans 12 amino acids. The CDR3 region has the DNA TGTGCCTGGAGTGTACAATATTCACCCCTCCACTTT. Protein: CAWSVQYSPLHF.

For the CDR3, the DNA is TGCGCCAGCAGCGCGGCCCCGGGACTGACCGGTTATGAGCAGTTCTTC. This codes for CASSAAPGLTGYEQFF. The gene calls are TRBV5-1 and TRBJ2-1; a weak D match, TRBD2 (6 bases). The CDR3 totals 16 residues. Trimming took off 4 bases at V and 8 bases at J, with 22 bases between the two ends. CDR1 and CDR2 from the germline V gene are SGHRS and YFSETQ. Using reference TRBV5-1 and TRBJ2-1 for the parts outside the CDR3, the full variable domain is KAGVTQTPRYLIKTRGQQVTLSCSPISGHRSVSWYQQTPGQGLQFLFEYFSETQRNKGNFPGRFSGRQFSNSRSEMNVSTLELGDSALYLCASSAAPGLTGYEQFFGPGTRLTVL.

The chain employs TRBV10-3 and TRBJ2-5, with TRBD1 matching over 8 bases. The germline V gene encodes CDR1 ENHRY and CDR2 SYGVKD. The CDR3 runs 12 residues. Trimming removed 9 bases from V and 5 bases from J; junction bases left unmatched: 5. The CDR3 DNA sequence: TGTGCCATAGGACAGGGCGAGGAGACCCAGTACTTC. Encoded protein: CAIGQGEETQYF.

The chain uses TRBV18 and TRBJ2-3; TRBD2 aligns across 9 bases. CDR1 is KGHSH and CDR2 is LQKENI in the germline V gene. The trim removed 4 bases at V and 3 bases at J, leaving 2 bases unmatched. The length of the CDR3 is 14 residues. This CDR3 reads CASSQGLATDTQYF. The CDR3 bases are TGTGCCAGCTCACAGGGACTAGCAACAGATACGCAGTATTTT.

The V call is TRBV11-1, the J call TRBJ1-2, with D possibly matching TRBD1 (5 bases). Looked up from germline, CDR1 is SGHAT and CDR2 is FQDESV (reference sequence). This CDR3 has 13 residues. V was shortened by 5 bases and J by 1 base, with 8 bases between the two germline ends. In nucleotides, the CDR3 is TGTGCCAGCAGCACGCAGGGTAACTATGGCTACACCTTC. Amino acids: CASSTQGNYGYTF.

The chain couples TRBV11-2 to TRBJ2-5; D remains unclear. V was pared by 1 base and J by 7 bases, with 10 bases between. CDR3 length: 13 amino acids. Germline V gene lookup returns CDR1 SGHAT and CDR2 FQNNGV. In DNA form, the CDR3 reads TGTGCCAGCAGCTTAGCGGTAAGAGGGACCCAGTACTTC. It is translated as CASSLAVRGTQYF.

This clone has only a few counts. CDR3 amino acids: CASSSAGLSNQPQHF. The CDR3 region has the DNA TGTGCCAGTAGTTCGGCGGGCTTAAGCAATCAGCCCCAGCATTTT. J is TRBJ1-5 and V is TRBV19; unclear D gene. The V end lost 5 bases, the J end lost 1 base, and 12 bases lay between the germline ends. CDR3 length: 15 residues. CDR1 and CDR2 from the germline V gene are LNHDA and SQIVND (reference sequence). Combining the CDR3 with reference TRBV19 and TRBJ1-5 gives the whole variable domain DGGITQSPKYLFRKEGQNVTLSCEQNLNHDAMYWYRQDPGQGLRLIYYSQIVNDFQKGDIAEGYSVSREKKESFPLTVTSAQKNPTAFYLCASSSAGLSNQPQHFGDGTRLSIL.

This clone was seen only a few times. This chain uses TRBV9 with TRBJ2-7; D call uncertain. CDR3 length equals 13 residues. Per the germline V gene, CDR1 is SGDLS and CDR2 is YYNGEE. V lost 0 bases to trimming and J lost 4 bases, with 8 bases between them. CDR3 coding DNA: TGTGCCAGCAGCGTAGCTCTAGGTTACGAGCAGTACTTC. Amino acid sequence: CASSVALGYEQYF.

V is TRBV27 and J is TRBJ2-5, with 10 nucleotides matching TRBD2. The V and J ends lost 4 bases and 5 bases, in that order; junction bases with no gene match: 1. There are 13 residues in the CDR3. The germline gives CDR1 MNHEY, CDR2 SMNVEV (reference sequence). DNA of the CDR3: TGTGCCAGCAGTTATAGCGGGGGGGAGACCCAGTACTTC. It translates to CASSYSGGETQYF.

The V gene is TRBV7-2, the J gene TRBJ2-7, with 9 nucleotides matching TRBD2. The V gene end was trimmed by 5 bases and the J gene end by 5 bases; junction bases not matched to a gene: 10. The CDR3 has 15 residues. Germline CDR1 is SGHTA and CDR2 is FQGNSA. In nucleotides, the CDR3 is TGTGCCAGCAGCAACTACGCGGGAGGGACCGACGAGCAGTACTTC. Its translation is CASSNYAGGTDEQYF.

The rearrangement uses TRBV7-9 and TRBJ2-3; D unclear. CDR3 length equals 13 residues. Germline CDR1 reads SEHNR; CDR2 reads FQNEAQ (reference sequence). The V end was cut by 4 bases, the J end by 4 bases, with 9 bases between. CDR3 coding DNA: TGTGCCAGCAGCTACCCTGCGGCAGATACGCAGTATTTT. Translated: CASSYPAADTQYF. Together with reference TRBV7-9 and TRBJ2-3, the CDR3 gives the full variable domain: DTGVSQNPRHKITKRGQNVTFRCDPISEHNRLYWYRQTLGQGPEFLTYFQNEAQLEKSRLLSDRFSAERPKGSFSTLEIQRTEQGDSAMYLCASSYPAADTQYFGPGTRLTVL.